A selection of T cell receptor beta chains follows, all from one sample in a study of shared clonotypes between healthy human individuals. Clones were read by immunoSEQ multiplex PCR, and TCRdb kept only the in-frame ones, dropping some. The table includes some 1,900,000 clones, approximately 94% detected once. Material: naive CD8+ T cells sorted from blood. All receptors come from a man younger than 35 in good health. Each CDR3 is given without its conserved first and last residue. The order of the fields is J gene, V gene, CDR3 protein.

j_gene: TRBJ2-3
v_gene: TRBV7-9
CDR3aa: ASSLGGGLQY

j_gene: TRBJ1-4
v_gene: TRBV18
CDR3aa: ASSLTGITNEKLF

j_gene: TRBJ1-1
v_gene: TRBV29-1
CDR3aa: SVEDTSGGYPEAF

j_gene: TRBJ2-2
v_gene: TRBV27
CDR3aa: ASSLQGAGELF

j_gene: TRBJ2-7
v_gene: TRBV4-1
CDR3aa: ASSQNTGYEQY

j_gene: TRBJ2-5
v_gene: TRBV5-4
CDR3aa: ASRSGTEETQY

j_gene: TRBJ2-7
v_gene: TRBV13
CDR3aa: ASSKPQLLAGGSYEQY

j_gene: TRBJ2-7
v_gene: TRBV10-3
CDR3aa: AISDRQGSLSEQY

j_gene: TRBJ1-1
v_gene: TRBV2
CDR3aa: ASSEGWDSLGAF

j_gene: TRBJ2-5
v_gene: TRBV5-1
CDR3aa: ASSFKRQGPQETQY